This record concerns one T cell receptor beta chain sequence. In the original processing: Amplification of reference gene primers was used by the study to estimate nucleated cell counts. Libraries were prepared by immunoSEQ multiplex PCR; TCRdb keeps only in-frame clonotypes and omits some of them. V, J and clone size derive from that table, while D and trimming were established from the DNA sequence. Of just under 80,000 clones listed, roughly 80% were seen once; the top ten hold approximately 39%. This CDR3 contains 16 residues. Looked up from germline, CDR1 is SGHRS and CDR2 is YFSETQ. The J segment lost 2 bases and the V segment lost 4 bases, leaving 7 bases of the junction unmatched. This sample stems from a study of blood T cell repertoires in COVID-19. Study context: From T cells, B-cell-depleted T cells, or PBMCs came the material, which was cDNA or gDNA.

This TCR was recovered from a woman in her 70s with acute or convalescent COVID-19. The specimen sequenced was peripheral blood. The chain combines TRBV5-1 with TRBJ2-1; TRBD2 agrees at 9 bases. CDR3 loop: CASSPRLAETYNEQFF. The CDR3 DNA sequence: TGCGCCAGCAGCCCCCGACTAGCGGAAACCTACAATGAGCAGTTCTTC.